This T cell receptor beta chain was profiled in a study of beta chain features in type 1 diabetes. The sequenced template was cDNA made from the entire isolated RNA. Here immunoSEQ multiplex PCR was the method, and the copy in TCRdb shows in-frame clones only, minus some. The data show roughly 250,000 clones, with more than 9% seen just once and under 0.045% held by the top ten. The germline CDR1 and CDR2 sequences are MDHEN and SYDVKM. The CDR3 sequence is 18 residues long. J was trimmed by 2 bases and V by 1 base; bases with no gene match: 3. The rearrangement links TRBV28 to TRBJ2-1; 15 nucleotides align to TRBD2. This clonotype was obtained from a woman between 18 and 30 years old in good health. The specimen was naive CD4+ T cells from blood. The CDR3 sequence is CASSLSRTSGRAYNEQFF. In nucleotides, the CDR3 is TGTGCCAGCAGTTTATCTCGGACTAGCGGGAGGGCCTACAATGAGCAGTTCTTC.